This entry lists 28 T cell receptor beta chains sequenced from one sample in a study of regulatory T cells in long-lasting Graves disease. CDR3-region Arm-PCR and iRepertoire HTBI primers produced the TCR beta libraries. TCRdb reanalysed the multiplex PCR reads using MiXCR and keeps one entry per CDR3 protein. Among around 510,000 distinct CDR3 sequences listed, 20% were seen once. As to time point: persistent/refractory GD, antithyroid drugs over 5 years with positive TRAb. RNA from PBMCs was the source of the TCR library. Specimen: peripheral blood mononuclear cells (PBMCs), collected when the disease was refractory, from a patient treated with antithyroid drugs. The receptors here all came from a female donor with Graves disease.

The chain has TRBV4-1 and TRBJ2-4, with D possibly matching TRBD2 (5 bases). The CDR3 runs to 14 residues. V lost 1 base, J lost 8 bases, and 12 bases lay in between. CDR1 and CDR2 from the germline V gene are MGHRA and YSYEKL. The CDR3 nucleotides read TGCGCCAGCAGCCAAGTACGAGCGGTTGACATTCAGTACTTC. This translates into CASSQVRAVDIQYF.

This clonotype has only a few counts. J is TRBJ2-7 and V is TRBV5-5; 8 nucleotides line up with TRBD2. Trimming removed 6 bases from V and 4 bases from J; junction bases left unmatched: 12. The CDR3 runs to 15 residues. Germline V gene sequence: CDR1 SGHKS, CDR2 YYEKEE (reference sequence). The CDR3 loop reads CASTEIGRARYEQYF. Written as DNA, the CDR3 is TGTGCCAGCACCGAGATCGGGAGGGCCAGGTACGAGCAGTACTTC. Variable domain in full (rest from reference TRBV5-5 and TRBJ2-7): DAGVTQSPTHLIKTRGQQVTLRCSPISGHKSVSWYQQVLGQGPQFIFQYYEKEERGRGNFPDRFSARQFPNYSSELNVNALLLGDSALYLCASTEIGRARYEQYFGPGTRLTVT.

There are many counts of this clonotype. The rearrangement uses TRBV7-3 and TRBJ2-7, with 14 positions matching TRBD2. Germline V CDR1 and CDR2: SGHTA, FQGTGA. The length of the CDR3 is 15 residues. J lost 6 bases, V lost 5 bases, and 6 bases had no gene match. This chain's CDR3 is CASSRLAGGRSEQYF. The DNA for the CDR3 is TGTGCCAGCAGCCGACTAGCGGGAGGGCGAAGCGAGCAGTACTTC.

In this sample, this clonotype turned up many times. The CDR3 nucleotides are TGTGCCAGCAGTTCGGCCCCCCGCTCCGCAGCTTTCTTT. As protein: CASSSAPRSAAFF. This chain joins TRBV28 and TRBJ1-1, with D unresolved. The CDR3 is 13 residues long. Germline assignment: CDR1 MDHEN and CDR2 SYDVKM. V was trimmed by 4 bases and J by 10 bases, leaving 16 bases between them.

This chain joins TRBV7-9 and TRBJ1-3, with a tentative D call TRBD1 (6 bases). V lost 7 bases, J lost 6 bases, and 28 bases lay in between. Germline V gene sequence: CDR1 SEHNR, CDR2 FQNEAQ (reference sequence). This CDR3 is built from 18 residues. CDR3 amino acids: CASTRTRGPGADSNTIYF. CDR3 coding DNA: TGTGCCAGCACCAGAACTCGGGGCCCGGGGGCAGACTCAAACACCATATATTTT. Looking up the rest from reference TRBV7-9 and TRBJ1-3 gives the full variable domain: DTGVSQNPRHKITKRGQNVTFRCDPISEHNRLYWYRQTLGQGPEFLTYFQNEAQLEKSRLLSDRFSAERPKGSFSTLEIQRTEQGDSAMYLCASTRTRGPGADSNTIYFGEGSWLTVV.

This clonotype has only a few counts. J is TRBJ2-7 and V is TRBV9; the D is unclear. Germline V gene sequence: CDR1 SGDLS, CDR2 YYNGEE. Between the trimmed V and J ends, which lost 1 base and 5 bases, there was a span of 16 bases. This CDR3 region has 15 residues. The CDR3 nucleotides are TGTGCCAGCAGCGTATCTGCCAGGCCGCCCCACGAGCAGTACTTC. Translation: CASSVSARPPHEQYF.

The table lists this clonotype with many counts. The CDR3 protein is CASSYSGAKVEQYF. Here the CDR3 DNA reads TGTGCCAGCAGTTACTCGGGAGCCAAAGTGGAGCAGTACTTC. This sequence joins TRBV6-5 and TRBJ2-7; a weak D match, TRBD2 (5 bases). V gave up 0 bases and J gave up 7 bases, with 13 bases separating them. The length of the CDR3 is 14 residues. Germline V gives CDR1 MNHEY, CDR2 SVGAGI.

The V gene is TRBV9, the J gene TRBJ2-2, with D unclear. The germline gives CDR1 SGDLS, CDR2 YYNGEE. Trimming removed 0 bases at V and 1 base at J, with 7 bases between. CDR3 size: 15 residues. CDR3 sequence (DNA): TGTGCCAGCAGCGTAGTAGGGCAGAACACCGGGGAGCTGTTTTTT. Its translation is CASSVVGQNTGELFF.

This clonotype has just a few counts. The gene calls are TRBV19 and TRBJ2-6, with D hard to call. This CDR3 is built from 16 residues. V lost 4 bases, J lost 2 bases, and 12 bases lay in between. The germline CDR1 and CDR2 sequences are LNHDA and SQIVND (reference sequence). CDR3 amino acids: CASSRARHPGANVLTF. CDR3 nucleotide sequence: TGTGCCAGTAGTAGGGCGAGACACCCTGGGGCCAACGTCCTGACTTTC.

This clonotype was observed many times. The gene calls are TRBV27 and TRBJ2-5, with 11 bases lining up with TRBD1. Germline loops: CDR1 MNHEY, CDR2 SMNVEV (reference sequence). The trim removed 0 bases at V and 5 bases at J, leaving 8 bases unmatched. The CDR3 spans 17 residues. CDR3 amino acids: CASSLSPGQGALETQYF. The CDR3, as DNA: TGTGCCAGCAGTTTATCCCCAGGACAGGGGGCTCTGGAGACCCAGTACTTC.

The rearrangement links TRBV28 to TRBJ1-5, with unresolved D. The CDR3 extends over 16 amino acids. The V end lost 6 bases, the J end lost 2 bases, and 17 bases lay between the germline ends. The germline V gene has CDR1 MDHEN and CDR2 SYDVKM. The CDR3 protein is CASSLGVGDGNQPQHF. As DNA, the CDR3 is TGTGCCAGCAGCCTTGGGGTGGGTGATGGCAATCAGCCCCAGCATTTT.

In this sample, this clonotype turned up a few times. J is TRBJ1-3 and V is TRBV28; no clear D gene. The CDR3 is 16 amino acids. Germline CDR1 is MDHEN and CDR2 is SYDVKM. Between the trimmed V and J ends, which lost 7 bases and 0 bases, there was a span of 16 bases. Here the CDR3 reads CASKVAGASSGNTIYF. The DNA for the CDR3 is TGTGCCAGCAAAGTGGCGGGAGCTAGCTCTGGAAACACCATATATTTT.

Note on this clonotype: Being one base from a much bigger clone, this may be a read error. This chain's CDR3 is CASSSPTECYEQYF. The CDR3 DNA reads TGTGCCAGCAGCTCCCCGACGGAATGCTACGAGCAGTACTTC. The chain has TRBV5-5 and TRBJ2-7; D not certain. The CDR3 runs to 14 residues. CDR1 is SGHKS and CDR2 is YYEKEE in the germline V gene (reference sequence). V was pared by 3 bases and J by 3 bases, with 13 bases between.

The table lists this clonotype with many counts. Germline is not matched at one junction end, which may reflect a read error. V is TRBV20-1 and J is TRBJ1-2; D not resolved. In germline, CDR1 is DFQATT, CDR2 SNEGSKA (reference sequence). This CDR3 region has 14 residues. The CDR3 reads CSVRSSTEGYGYTF. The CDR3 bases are TGCAGTGTTAGATCGTCCACAGAGGGTTATGGCTACACCTTC.

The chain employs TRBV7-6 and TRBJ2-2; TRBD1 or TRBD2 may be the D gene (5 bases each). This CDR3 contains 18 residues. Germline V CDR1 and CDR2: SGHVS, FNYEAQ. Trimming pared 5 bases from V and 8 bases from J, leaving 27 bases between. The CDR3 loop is CASSLGPGTELVRGELFF. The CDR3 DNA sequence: TGTGCCAGCAGCCTTGGCCCCGGGACGGAGCTTGTAAGGGGGGAGCTGTTTTTT.

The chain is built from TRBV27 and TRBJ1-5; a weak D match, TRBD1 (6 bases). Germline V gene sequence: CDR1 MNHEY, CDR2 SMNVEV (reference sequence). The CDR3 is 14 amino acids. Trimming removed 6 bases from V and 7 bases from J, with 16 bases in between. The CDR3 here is CASRPQGPGQPQHF. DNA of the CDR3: TGTGCCAGCAGACCTCAGGGGCCGGGGCAGCCCCAGCATTTT.

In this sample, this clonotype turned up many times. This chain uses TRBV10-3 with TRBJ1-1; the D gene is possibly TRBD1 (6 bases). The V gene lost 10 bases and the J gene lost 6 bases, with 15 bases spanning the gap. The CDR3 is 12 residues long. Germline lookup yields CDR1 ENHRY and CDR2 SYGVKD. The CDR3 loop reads CASRGQSAEAFF. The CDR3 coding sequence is TGTGCCAGCCGGGGACAAAGCGCTGAAGCTTTCTTT.

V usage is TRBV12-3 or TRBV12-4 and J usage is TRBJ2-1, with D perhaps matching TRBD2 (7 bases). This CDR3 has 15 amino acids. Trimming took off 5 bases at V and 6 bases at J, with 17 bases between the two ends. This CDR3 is CASSPRGGGVNEQFF. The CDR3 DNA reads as TGTGCCAGCAGTCCGCGGGGAGGGGGGGTCAATGAGCAGTTCTTC.

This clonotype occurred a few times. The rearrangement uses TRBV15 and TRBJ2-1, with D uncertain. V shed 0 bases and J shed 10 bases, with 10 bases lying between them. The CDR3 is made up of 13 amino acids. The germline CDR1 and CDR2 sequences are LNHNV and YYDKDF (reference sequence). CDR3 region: CATSRDRPAEQFF. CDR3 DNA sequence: TGTGCCACCAGCAGAGATCGGCCAGCGGAGCAGTTCTTC.

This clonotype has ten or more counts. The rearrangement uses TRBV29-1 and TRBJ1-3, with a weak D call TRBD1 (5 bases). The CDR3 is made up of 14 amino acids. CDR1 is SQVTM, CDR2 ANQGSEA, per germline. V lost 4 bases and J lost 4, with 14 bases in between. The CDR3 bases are TGCAGCGTTGGTTTCTCAGGGAACGGAAACACCATATATTTT. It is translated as CSVGFSGNGNTIYF.

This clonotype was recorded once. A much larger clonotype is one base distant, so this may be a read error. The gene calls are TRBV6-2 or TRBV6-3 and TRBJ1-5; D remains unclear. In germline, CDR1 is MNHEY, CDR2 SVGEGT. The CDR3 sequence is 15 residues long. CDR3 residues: CDSSYSGLGNQPQHF. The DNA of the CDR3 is TGTGACAGCAGTTATTCCGGGTTAGGAAATCAGCCCCAGCATTTT.

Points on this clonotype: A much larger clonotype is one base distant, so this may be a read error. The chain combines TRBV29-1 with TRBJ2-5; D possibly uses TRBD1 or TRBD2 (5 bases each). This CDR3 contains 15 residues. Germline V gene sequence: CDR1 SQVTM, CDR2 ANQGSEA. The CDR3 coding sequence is TGCAGCGTTGAGAGTAGAGGGGTCCCCCAAGCGACCCAGTACTTC. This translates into CSVESRGVPQATQYF. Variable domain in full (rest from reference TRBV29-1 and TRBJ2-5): SAVISQKPSRDICQRGTSLTIQCQVDSQVTMMFWYRQQPGQSLTLIATANQGSEATYESGFVIDKFPISRPNLTFSTLTVSNMSPEDSSIYLCSVESRGVPQATQYFGPGTRLLVL.

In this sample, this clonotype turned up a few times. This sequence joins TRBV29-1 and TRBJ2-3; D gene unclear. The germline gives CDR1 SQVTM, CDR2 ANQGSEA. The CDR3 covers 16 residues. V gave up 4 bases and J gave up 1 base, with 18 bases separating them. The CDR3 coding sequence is TGCAGCGTTGCCCGCCGGCTCACCCGACGCACAGATACGCAGTATTTT. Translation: CSVARRLTRRTDTQYF.

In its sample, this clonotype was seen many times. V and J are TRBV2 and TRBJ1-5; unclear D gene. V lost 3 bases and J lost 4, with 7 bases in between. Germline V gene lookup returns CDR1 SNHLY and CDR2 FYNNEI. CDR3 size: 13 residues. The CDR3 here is CASSEYRNQPQHF. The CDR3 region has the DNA TGTGCCAGCAGTGAGTACAGAAATCAGCCCCAGCATTTT.

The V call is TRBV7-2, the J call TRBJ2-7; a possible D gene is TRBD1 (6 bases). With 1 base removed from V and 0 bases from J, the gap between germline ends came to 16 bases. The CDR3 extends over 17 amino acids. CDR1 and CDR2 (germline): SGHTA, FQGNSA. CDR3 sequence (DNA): TGTGCCAGCAGCTTAGTAGGGGGTATAGGAGTCTCCTACGAGCAGTACTTC. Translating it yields CASSLVGGIGVSYEQYF.

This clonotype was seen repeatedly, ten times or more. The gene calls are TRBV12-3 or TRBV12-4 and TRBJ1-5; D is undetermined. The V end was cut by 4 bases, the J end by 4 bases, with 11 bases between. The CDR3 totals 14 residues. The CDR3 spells CASSWARMNQPQHF. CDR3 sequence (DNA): TGTGCCAGCAGTTGGGCCAGGATGAATCAGCCCCAGCATTTT.

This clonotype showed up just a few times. CDR3 sequence: CASSPMDSLTEAFF. CDR3 sequence (DNA): TGTGCCAGCTCACCAATGGATAGTCTAACTGAAGCTTTCTTT. The rearrangement links TRBV18 to TRBJ1-1; no firm D call. The CDR3 loop spans 14 amino acids. Germline V lookup: CDR1 KGHSH, CDR2 LQKENI. V lost 2 bases to trimming and J lost 5 bases, with 12 bases between them.

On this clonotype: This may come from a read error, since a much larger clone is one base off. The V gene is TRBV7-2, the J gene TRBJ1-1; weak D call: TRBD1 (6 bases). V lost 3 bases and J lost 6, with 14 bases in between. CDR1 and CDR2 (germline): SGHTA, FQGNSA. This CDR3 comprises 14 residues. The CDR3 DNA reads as TGTGCCAGCAGCTTCAAAGCCGGGGGCTCTGAAGCTTTCTTT. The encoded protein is CASSFKAGGSEAFF.